The 18 T cell receptor beta chains below all came from one sample that was sequenced in a study of cytomegalovirus exposure and HLA in healthy donors. The study ran its PCR with 60 Vbeta and 13 Jbeta primers. TCRdb keeps only in-frame clones here, not all; method: immunoSEQ multiplex PCR. This sample's table has approximately 110,000 clones. Sequenced: PBMCs. These receptors were taken from a man aged 18 to 29 in good health and CMV-seronegative.

The V and J genes are TRBV29-1 and TRBJ1-3, with 9 bases matching TRBD1. Germline assignment: CDR1 SQVTM and CDR2 ANQGSEA. With V trimmed by 7 bases and J by 8 bases, 6 bases remained unmatched. The length of the CDR3 is 12 residues. The chain's CDR3 is CSGGTGSDTIYF. Written as DNA, the CDR3 is TGCAGCGGCGGGACAGGGTCTGACACCATATATTTT.

V and J are TRBV2 and TRBJ2-7; D is undetermined. Germline V gives CDR1 SNHLY, CDR2 FYNNEI. This CDR3 spans 13 amino acids. V was shortened by 8 bases and J by 1 base, with 12 bases between the two germline ends. CDR3 DNA: TGTGCCAGCGCCCCCGGGTCGTCCTACGAGCAGTACTTC. It encodes CASAPGSSYEQYF.

The gene calls are TRBV5-1 and TRBJ2-5, with TRBD1 as a possible D gene (5 bases). The V end lost 5 bases, the J end lost 6 bases, and 8 bases lay between the germline ends. Per the germline V gene, CDR1 is SGHRS and CDR2 is YFSETQ. The length of the CDR3 is 11 residues. CDR3 region: CASRDMKTQYF. CDR3 DNA: TGCGCCAGCAGGGACATGAAGACCCAGTACTTC.

The gene calls are TRBV29-1 and TRBJ1-1; 7 bases align to TRBD1. CDR1 SQVTM and CDR2 ANQGSEA come from the germline V gene. V lost 6 bases to trimming and J lost 5 bases; unmatched junction nucleotides: 6. The CDR3 runs to 12 residues. The CDR3 loop reads CSVSGGRTEAFF. CDR3 in DNA: TGCAGCGTCTCAGGGGGTAGGACTGAAGCTTTCTTT.

This sequence joins TRBV7-2 and TRBJ2-2, with a weak D call TRBD2 (7 bases). Germline-derived CDR1 and CDR2 are SGHTA and FQGNSA. This CDR3 has 16 residues. The V gene lost 1 base and the J gene lost 2 bases, with 11 bases spanning the gap. CDR3 DNA sequence: TGTGCCAGCAGCTTAGGCGGGGGCTTCAACACCGGGGAGCTGTTTTTT. Translating gives CASSLGGGFNTGELFF.

The V and J genes are TRBV5-5 and TRBJ1-1; TRBD1 aligns across 8 bases. V was pared by 4 bases and J by 4 bases, with 15 bases of the junction left unmatched. The germline gives CDR1 SGHKS, CDR2 YYEKEE (reference sequence). The CDR3 is made up of 17 amino acids. CDR3: CASSVGQGIFSGTEAFF. The DNA for the CDR3 is TGTGCCAGCAGCGTAGGACAGGGCATATTTTCGGGCACTGAAGCTTTCTTT.

This chain joins TRBV7-8 and TRBJ2-1; TRBD2 matches at 8 bases. The CDR3 extends over 19 amino acids. V was clipped by 5 bases and J by 0 bases; unmatched bases: 15. Germline CDR1 and CDR2: SGHVS and FQNEAQ. The CDR3 region is CASSPNVASGGSSYNEQFF. CDR3 sequence (DNA): TGTGCCAGCAGCCCCAACGTAGCGAGCGGGGGTTCCTCCTACAATGAGCAGTTCTTC. The whole variable domain, remainder taken from reference TRBV7-8 and TRBJ2-1, is GAGVSQSPRYKVAKRGQDVALRCDPISGHVSLFWYQQALGQGPEFLTYFQNEAQLDKSGLPSDRFFAERPEGSVSTLKIQRTQQEDSAVYLCASSPNVASGGSSYNEQFFGPGTRLTVL.

The V and J genes are TRBV4-1 and TRBJ1-2, with TRBD1 identical over 8 bases. The V segment lost 2 bases and the J segment 0 bases; nucleotides outside the gene matches: 8. Germline V gene data show CDR1 as MGHRA and CDR2 as YSYEKL. The CDR3 consists of 17 residues. The CDR3 here is CASSQPPGTGANYGYTF. The CDR3 DNA reads TGCGCCAGCAGCCAACCCCCCGGGACAGGTGCTAACTATGGCTACACCTTC.

The gene calls are TRBV7-9 and TRBJ2-1, with 8 bases fitting TRBD2. The CDR3 extends over 15 amino acids. The germline CDR1 and CDR2 sequences are SEHNR and FQNEAQ (reference sequence). The ends lost 5 bases at V and 5 bases at J; junction bases unmatched: 8. Here the CDR3 reads CASSAREGLDNEQFF. The CDR3 DNA reads TGTGCCAGCAGCGCCCGGGAGGGCCTTGACAATGAGCAGTTCTTC. The entire variable domain, with the rest obtained from reference TRBV7-9 and TRBJ2-1, is as follows: DTGVSQNPRHKITKRGQNVTFRCDPISEHNRLYWYRQTLGQGPEFLTYFQNEAQLEKSRLLSDRFSAERPKGSFSTLEIQRTEQGDSAMYLCASSAREGLDNEQFFGPGTRLTVL.

CDR3 sequence (DNA): TGTGCCAGCAGCTTGACTATAGCGGGAGGAGCAGATACGCAGTATTTT. Translated, it gives CASSLTIAGGADTQYF. The V call is TRBV7-6, the J call TRBJ2-3, with 10 positions matching TRBD2. CDR3 length: 16 residues. Unmatched junction bases numbered 7, after V lost 3 bases and J lost 4 bases. CDR1 and CDR2 (germline): SGHVS, FNYEAQ. The entire variable domain, with the rest obtained from reference TRBV7-6 and TRBJ2-3, is as follows: GAGVSQSPRYKVTKRGQDVALRCDPISGHVSLYWYRQALGQGPEFLTYFNYEAQQDKSGLPNDRFSAERPEGSISTLTIQRTEQRDSAMYRCASSLTIAGGADTQYFGPGTRLTVL.

V is TRBV10-2 and J is TRBJ2-7; 8 bases match TRBD1. V was clipped by 6 bases and J by 5 bases; unmatched bases: 6. The germline V gene has CDR1 WSHSY and CDR2 SAAADI. This CDR3 is 13 amino acids long. This chain's CDR3 is CASRMDRVDEQYF. As DNA, the CDR3 is TGCGCCAGCAGAATGGACAGGGTCGACGAGCAGTACTTC.

The CDR3 reads CVARGASSGANVLTF. In DNA, the CDR3 is TGTGTCGCGCGGGGGGCAAGCTCTGGGGCCAACGTCCTGACTTTC. The V gene is TRBV30, the J gene TRBJ2-6, with 8 bases that match TRBD2. The CDR3 spans 15 residues. CDR1 GTSNPN and CDR2 SVGIG come from the germline V gene (reference sequence).

The chain uses TRBV7-9 and TRBJ2-1; 10 nucleotides agree with TRBD1. Germline assignment: CDR1 SEHNR and CDR2 FQNEAQ (reference sequence). J lost 5 bases, V lost 4 bases, and 5 bases had no gene match. The CDR3 runs to 15 residues. In DNA form, the CDR3 reads TGTGCCAGCAGCTCGAGGACAGGGGGAGACAATGAGCAGTTCTTC. Translated: CASSSRTGGDNEQFF.

V and J are TRBV5-6 and TRBJ1-1; possibly TRBD1 for D (5 bases). Germline assignment: CDR1 SGHDT and CDR2 YYEEEE. CDR3 length: 17 residues. V lost 2 bases and J lost 3, with 20 bases in between. CDR3 protein: CASSFRYGGREDTEAFF. The CDR3 DNA reads TGTGCCAGCAGCTTCCGGTACGGGGGAAGAGAGGACACTGAAGCTTTCTTT.

The chain carries TRBV12-5 and TRBJ2-3; 9 nucleotides line up with TRBD1. From germline, CDR1 is LGHNT and CDR2 FRNRAP. The CDR3 extends over 17 amino acids. J was trimmed by 4 bases and V by 5 bases; bases with no gene match: 13. The CDR3 DNA follows: TGTGCTAGTGGTCCGCCGGACAGGGGTTTAGTAGCAGATACGCAGTATTTT. Amino acids: CASGPPDRGLVADTQYF.

The rearrangement joins TRBV10-3 to TRBJ2-3; 7 bases are shared with TRBD1. The germline V gene encodes CDR1 ENHRY and CDR2 SYGVKD. The CDR3 has 14 amino acids. The ends lost 10 bases at V and 0 bases at J; junction bases unmatched: 7. CDR3 bases: TGTGCCAGCCAGACAGGGATGAGCACAGATACGCAGTATTTT. It is translated as CASQTGMSTDTQYF.

The genes are TRBV27 and TRBJ1-2; TRBD1 is a possible D gene (6 bases). Germline CDR1 and CDR2: MNHEY and SMNVEV (reference sequence). V was cut by 0 bases and J by 6 bases, with 14 bases left in between. The CDR3 consists of 15 residues. The CDR3 nucleotides read TGTGCCAGCAGTTTATCTACAGGGAATGTAGATGGCTACACCTTC. Translating gives CASSLSTGNVDGYTF.

V gene TRBV27 combines with J gene TRBJ2-2; 10 positions match TRBD2. With V trimmed by 7 bases and J by 6 bases, 5 bases remained unmatched. The germline V gene has CDR1 MNHEY and CDR2 SMNVEV (reference sequence). This CDR3 contains 14 residues. Written as DNA, the CDR3 is TGTGCCAGCACGAGACTAGCGGGTGCCGGGGAGCTGTTTTTT. It is translated as CASTRLAGAGELFF.